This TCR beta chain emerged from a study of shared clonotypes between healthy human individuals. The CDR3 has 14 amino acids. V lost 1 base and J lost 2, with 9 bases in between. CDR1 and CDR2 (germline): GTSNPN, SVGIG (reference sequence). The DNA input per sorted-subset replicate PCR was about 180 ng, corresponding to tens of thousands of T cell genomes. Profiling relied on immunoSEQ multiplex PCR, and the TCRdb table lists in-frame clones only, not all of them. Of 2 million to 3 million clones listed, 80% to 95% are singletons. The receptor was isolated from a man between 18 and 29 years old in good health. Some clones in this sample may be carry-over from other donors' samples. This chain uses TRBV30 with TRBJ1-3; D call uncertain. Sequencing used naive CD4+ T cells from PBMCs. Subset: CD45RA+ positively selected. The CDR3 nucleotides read TGTGCCTGGAGTGGGGTCTTTCCTGGAAACACCATATATTTT. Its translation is CAWSGVFPGNTIYF.